This T cell receptor beta chain was captured by sequencing in a study of radiation and T cells in renal cell carcinoma. On the study more broadly: Nephrectomy followed 15 Gy stereotactic body radiation by 4 weeks.

Clones were read by immunoSEQ multiplex PCR, and TCRdb kept only the in-frame ones, dropping some. Of about 140,000 clones listed, approximately 82% are singletons. This clone was counted a single time. No antigen is known for it. The time point is: baseline pretreatment blood. Treatment reported: 15 Gy SBRT to primary tumor, nephrectomy 4 weeks later. Serial blood draws occurred at baseline and 2 and 4 weeks post-SBRT. General study results and limits: From baseline, blood top tumor clonotypes peaked at 2 weeks post-radiation. Without pretreatment biopsies, baseline tumor clonotype presence was undetermined.

Trimming took off 8 bases at V and 8 bases at J, with 13 bases between the two ends. The germline CDR1 and CDR2 sequences are MNHEY and SVGAGI. This CDR3 has 13 residues. The sequence was collected from a woman aged 50 to 65 with renal cell carcinoma. This chain uses TRBV6-5 with TRBJ1-6; D possibly corresponds to TRBD1 (5 bases). The starting material was blood, obtained from a patient whose treatment included radiotherapy and nephrectomy. CDR3 sequence reads: CASGTEGYSPLHF. CDR3 in DNA: TGTGCCAGCGGGACGGAGGGTTATTCACCCCTCCACTTT.